The clone carrying this T cell receptor beta chain has a handful of counts. Antigen specificity is unknown. V gave up 7 bases and J gave up 0 bases, with 15 bases separating them. The CDR3 is 15 amino acids. TCRdb redid the calling of the reads with MiXCR, one entry per CDR3 protein. The data hold about 920,000 distinct CDR3 sequences, with around 32% observed a single time. The source of the sample is a study of T cell repertoires in cytomegalovirus infection. Study-level background: HLA-B-restricted CMV epitopes that are well studied were used alongside recently identified HLA-C-restricted ones. Public TCR beta signatures indicated both CMV infection and matching HLA type.

This sample comprised cultured CD8+ T cells from PBMCs, obtained from culture after CMV antigen stimulation. This TCR derives from a human donor in good health (CMV status not recorded). Some clones in this sample may be carry-over from other donors' samples. The chain employs TRBV12-3 or TRBV12-4 and TRBJ1-1; possibly TRBD1 for D (5 bases). The CDR3 nucleotides read TGTGCCAGCACATTTATTACGGACATGAACACTGAAGCTTTCTTT. This codes for CASTFITDMNTEAFF.